This T cell receptor (beta chain) emerged from a study of shared clonotypes between healthy human individuals. Measured with immunoSEQ multiplex PCR; TCRdb has only the in-frame clones, and not every one. The sample contains under 150,000 clones, approximately 70% of which appear only once. V was cut by 5 bases and J by 1 base, with 12 bases left in between. The CDR3 is 15 residues long. The chain uses TRBV23-1 and TRBJ1-3; D is ambiguous. TRBV23-1 is given ORF status, its function remaining uncertain. Source material: memory CD8+ T cells sorted from blood. Subset denoted: CD45RO+ cells pooled with CCR7-negative TemRA cells. The clonotype comes from a woman in her twenties or thirties in good health. In DNA, the CDR3 is TGCGCCAGCAGTGGGCTGGGAGGGTCTGGAAACACCATATATTTT. Amino acids: CASSGLGGSGNTIYF.